These 12 T cell receptor beta chains came from one sample sequenced in a study of beta chain features in type 1 diabetes. As every portion of the isolated RNA was reverse transcribed, the sequencing read expressed TCRB transcripts. Measured with immunoSEQ multiplex PCR; TCRdb has only the in-frame clones, and not every one. This repertoire shows 400,000 to 600,000 clones, about 30% found once; its top ten account for almost 0.065%. The sequenced sample consisted of naive CD4+ T cells from blood. The origin of the receptors is a man between 18 and 35 years old in good health.

There are a few counts of this clone. V usage is TRBV29-1 and J usage is TRBJ1-2; D unresolved. The V gene's germline CDR1 is SQVTM and CDR2 ANQGSEA. The CDR3 runs to 12 residues. Trimming removed 0 bases at V and 2 bases at J, with 4 bases between. The CDR3 nucleotides read TGCAGCGTTGAAGATGAGAACTATGGCTACACCTTC. It encodes CSVEDENYGYTF.

The chain is built from TRBV9 and TRBJ1-3, with D possibly matching TRBD1 (5 bases). The CDR3 length is 15 residues. The germline CDR1 and CDR2 sequences are SGDLS and YYNGEE. Trimming removed 3 bases from V and 1 base from J, with 11 bases in between. The CDR3 DNA reads TGTGCCAGCAGCGCGCAGGGAGGATCTGGAAACACCATATATTTT. As protein: CASSAQGGSGNTIYF. Looking up the rest from reference TRBV9 and TRBJ1-3 gives the full variable domain: DSGVTQTPKHLITATGQRVTLRCSPRSGDLSVYWYQQSLDQGLQFLIQYYNGEERAKGNILERFSAQQFPDLHSELNLSSLELGDSALYFCASSAQGGSGNTIYFGEGSWLTVV.

As to this clone: Other DNA sequences from this sample encode an identical CDR3 as well. This chain links TRBV7-2 with TRBJ2-3, with D unclear. The V gene's germline CDR1 is SGHTA and CDR2 FQGNSA. This CDR3 comprises 14 residues. Trimming removed 0 bases from V and 1 base from J, with 5 bases in between. The CDR3 sequence is CASSLAVGTDTQYF. CDR3 nucleotide sequence: TGTGCCAGCAGCTTAGCCGTCGGCACAGATACGCAGTATTTT.

V and J are TRBV30 and TRBJ1-5, with a weak D call TRBD1 (5 bases). Trimming left V 2 bases short and J 6 bases short, with 11 bases between. The CDR3 consists of 13 residues. Germline-derived CDR1 and CDR2 are GTSNPN and SVGIG (reference sequence). The CDR3 loop reads CAWSSGAPQPQHF. In DNA form, the CDR3 reads TGTGCCTGGAGTTCCGGGGCCCCTCAGCCCCAGCATTTT.

The J gene is TRBJ2-1, the V gene TRBV10-3, with 7 bases identical to TRBD1. CDR3 length: 12 residues. CDR1 is ENHRY, CDR2 SYGVKD, per germline. V was clipped by 7 bases and J by 7 bases; unmatched bases: 4. Written as DNA, the CDR3 is TGTGCCATCAAGCCAGGGGGTAATGAGCAGTTCTTC. It is translated as CAIKPGGNEQFF.

This clone turned up a few times. At one end the junction does not follow the germline gene, possibly because of a read error. The chain employs TRBV29-1 and TRBJ1-1; D is unresolved. From germline, CDR1 is SQVTM and CDR2 ANQGSEA. This CDR3 region has 13 residues. CDR3 loop: CSVEVQENTEAFF. CDR3 nucleotide sequence: TGCAGCGTCGAAGTGCAGGAAAACACTGAAGCTTTCTTT.

V is TRBV18 and J is TRBJ1-2; perhaps TRBD1 as D (5 bases). This CDR3 has 12 residues. Trimming removed 3 bases at V and 8 bases at J, with 10 bases between. Germline CDR1 reads KGHSH; CDR2 reads LQKENI. The CDR3 bases are TGTGCCAGCTCACCGGCAGGGAGAGGCTACACCTTC. Its translation: CASSPAGRGYTF.

The sample holds a few counts of this clone. J is TRBJ1-2 and V is TRBV7-9; TRBD1 matches 8 bases. The junction had 8 bases not matched to a gene; V was cut back by 4 bases and J by 7 bases. This CDR3 contains 14 residues. Germline CDR1 reads SEHNR; CDR2 reads FQNEAQ (reference sequence). The CDR3 DNA follows: TGTGCCAGCAGCTGGACAGGGAGGGGACCTGGCTACACCTTC. Its protein is CASSWTGRGPGYTF.

This clone was recorded a few times. The chain joins TRBV30 to TRBJ2-3, with 9 positions matching TRBD1. The CDR3 extends over 14 amino acids. Germline values: CDR1 GTSNPN, CDR2 SVGIG (reference sequence). V dropped 7 bases and J dropped 2; count of bases not matched to a gene: 7. CDR3 sequence: CAFMTGGHTDTQYF. The DNA of the CDR3 is TGTGCCTTCATGACAGGGGGTCACACAGATACGCAGTATTTT.

This sequence joins TRBV18 and TRBJ1-1; the D is unclear. Looked up from germline, CDR1 is KGHSH and CDR2 is LQKENI. The CDR3 has 14 residues. Trimming took 3 bases from V and 0 from J, leaving 8 bases between them. The CDR3 nucleotides are TGTGCCAGCTCACCGGGGTTTATGAACACTGAAGCTTTCTTT. It translates to CASSPGFMNTEAFF. Drawing the rest from reference TRBV18 and TRBJ1-1, the complete variable domain is NAGVMQNPRHLVRRRGQEARLRCSPMKGHSHVYWYRQLPEEGLKFMVYLQKENIIDESGMPKERFSAEFPKEGPSILRIQQVVRGDSAAYFCASSPGFMNTEAFFGQGTRLTVV.

This clone has just a few counts. The rearrangement uses TRBV28 and TRBJ2-5, with D maybe TRBD1 (6 bases). This CDR3 contains 15 residues. Germline CDR1 reads MDHEN; CDR2 reads SYDVKM. With 7 bases removed from V and 2 bases from J, the gap between germline ends came to 17 bases. This chain's CDR3 is CASTTPGTPQETQYF. CDR3 nucleotide sequence: TGTGCCAGCACCACTCCCGGGACACCACAAGAGACCCAGTACTTC.

The chain combines TRBV30 with TRBJ2-7; D might be TRBD1 (6 bases). Trimming stripped 7 bases from V and 3 bases from J, with 10 bases between. CDR3 length: 11 residues. Looked up from germline, CDR1 is GTSNPN and CDR2 is SVGIG (reference sequence). This CDR3 reads CAFRQDYEQYF. CDR3 sequence (DNA): TGTGCCTTTAGACAGGACTACGAGCAGTACTTC.